This T cell receptor (beta chain) was observed in a study of cytomegalovirus exposure and HLA in healthy donors. Study-wide results and caveats: Associated with HLA alleles at 0.05 false discovery rate in a later analysis were 16,951 TCR beta sequences. An ancestry cluster, one associated with Asian ancestry, reportedly showed fewer N-insertions than the approximately 720-donor mean in a later analysis. Previous analysis showed most TCR beta V segments were productive about 87% or about 30% of the time. Many donors shared some public TCRs, even though most TCR sequences were rare.

The germline CDR1 and CDR2 sequences are MNHNS and SASEGT. This CDR3 has 14 residues. V lost 6 bases and J 0 bases, leaving 12 bases between the germline ends. 60 Vbeta and 13 Jbeta primers were used in PCR. The table came from immunoSEQ multiplex PCR; TCRdb's copy has only in-frame clones and leaves some out. Among 150,000 or so clones listed, roughly 74% were seen once. A remark on this clone: Its antigen remains unidentified.

This TCR was sampled from a man in his forties or fifties in good health and CMV-seronegative. The chain uses TRBV6-1 and TRBJ2-7, with D perhaps matching TRBD1 (5 bases). Sequencing used PBMCs. CDR3 coding DNA: TGTGCCAGCAGCCGCGACAGCGTCTCCTACGAGCAGTACTTC. Its translation is CASSRDSVSYEQYF.